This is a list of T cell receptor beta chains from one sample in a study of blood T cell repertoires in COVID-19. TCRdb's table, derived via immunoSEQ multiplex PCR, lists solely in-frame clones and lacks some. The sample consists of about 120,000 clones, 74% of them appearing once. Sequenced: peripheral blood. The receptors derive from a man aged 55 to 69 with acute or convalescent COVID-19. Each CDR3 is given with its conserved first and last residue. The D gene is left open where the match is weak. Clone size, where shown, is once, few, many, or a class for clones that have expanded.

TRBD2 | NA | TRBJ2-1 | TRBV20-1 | TGCAGTGCTAGTTATAGGACTAGCGCCTACAATGAGCAGTTCTTC | CSASYRTSAYNEQFF
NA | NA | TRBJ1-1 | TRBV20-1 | TGCAGTGCTTATCTTAACTCGAGGAGTGAATTT | CSAYLNSRSEF
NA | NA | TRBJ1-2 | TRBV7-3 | TGTGCCAGCAGCTTAAGTGGGGGGAATAACTATGGCTACACCTTC | CASSLSGGNNYGYTF
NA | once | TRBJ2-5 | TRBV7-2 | TGTGCCAGCAGCTTATCGTTCCAAGAGACCCAGTACTTC | CASSLSFQETQYF
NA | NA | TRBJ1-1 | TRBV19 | TGTGCCAGTAAGGACACCCGGGACACCCTACGGGCTTTCTTT | CASKDTRDTLRAFF
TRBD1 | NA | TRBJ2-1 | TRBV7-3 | TGTGCCAGCAGCCCGGACAGGGGTGAGCAGTTCTTC | CASSPDRGEQFF
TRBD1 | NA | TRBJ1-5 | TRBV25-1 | TGTGCCAGCAGTTATCAGGGGGTGAATCAGCCCCAGCATTTT | CASSYQGVNQPQHF
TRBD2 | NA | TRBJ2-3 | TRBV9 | TGTGCCAGCAGCTCTTCTAGCGGGAGGACAGATACGCAGTATTTT | CASSSSSGRTDTQYF
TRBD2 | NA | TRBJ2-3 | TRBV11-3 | TGTGCCAGCAGCCGGGCTGAACTAGCGGGAGGTAGGACAGATACGCAGTATTTT | CASSRAELAGGRTDTQYF
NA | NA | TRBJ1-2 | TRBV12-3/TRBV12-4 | TGTGCCAGCAGATCAACCGGGGTTGGAGGCTACACCTTC | CASRSTGVGGYTF
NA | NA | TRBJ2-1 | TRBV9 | TGTGCCAGCAGCGTAGTGTTCTACATAGGGGCTGGGTTGGATGAGCAGTTCTTC | CASSVVFYIGAGLDEQFF
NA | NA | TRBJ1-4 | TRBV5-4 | TGTGCCAGCAGCTTACAGGGTGCGGGAACTAATGAAAAACTGTTTTTT | CASSLQGAGTNEKLFF
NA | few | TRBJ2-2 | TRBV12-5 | TGTGCTAGTGGTTTGGACCAGGGGTCCGGGGAGCTGTTTTTT | CASGLDQGSGELFF
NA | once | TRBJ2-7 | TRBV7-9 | TGTGCCAGCAGCTTATACGGTGGTAACGAGCAGTACTTC | CASSLYGGNEQYF
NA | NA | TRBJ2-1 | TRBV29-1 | TGCAGCGTAGACCTAGGGGTAACCTCCTACAATGAGCAGTTCTTC | CSVDLGVTSYNEQFF
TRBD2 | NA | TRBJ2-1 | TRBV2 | TGTGCCAGCTTCGGGACTAGCGGAAAGCAGTTCTTC | CASFGTSGKQFF
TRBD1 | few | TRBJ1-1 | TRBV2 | TGTGCCAGCAGACCTGTACAGGGGAGAGGCACTGAAGCTTTCTTT | CASRPVQGRGTEAFF
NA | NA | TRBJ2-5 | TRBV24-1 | TGTGCCACCAGTGATGCCCAGCCGACAGGATGGGAGACCCAGTACTTC | CATSDAQPTGWETQYF
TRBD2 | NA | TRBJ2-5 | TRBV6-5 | TGTGCCAGCTGGGGGGGAGAGACCCAGTACTTC | CASWGGETQYF
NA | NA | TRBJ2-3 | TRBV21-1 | TGTGCCAGCAGCAAACTCCTAGGCACTAGCACAGATACGCAGTATTTT | CASSKLLGTSTDTQYF
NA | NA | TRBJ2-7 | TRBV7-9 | TGTGCCAGCACCCCAGGGGCAGGGGTCTCCTACGAGCAGTACTTC | CASTPGAGVSYEQYF
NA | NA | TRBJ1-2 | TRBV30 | TGTGCCTGGTTGCTCGATCCTCAGGGCTACACCTTC | CAWLLDPQGYTF
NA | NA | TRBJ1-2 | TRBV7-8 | TGTGCCAGCAGCTTACTTCAGGGGCAGCGGGGCTACACCTTC | CASSLLQGQRGYTF
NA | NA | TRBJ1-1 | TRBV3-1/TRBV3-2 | TGTGCCAGCAGCCAAGCCAGGGGATTGAGGAACACTGAAGCTTTCTTT | CASSQARGLRNTEAFF
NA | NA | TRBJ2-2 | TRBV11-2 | TGTGCCAGCAGCTTTCCTACGACCAGGGGAACCGGGGAGCTGTTTTTT | CASSFPTTRGTGELFF
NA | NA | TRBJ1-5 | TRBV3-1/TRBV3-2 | TGTGCCAGCAGCCAAGACTTTGGCAGGGATTATAGCAATCAGCCCCAGCATTTT | CASSQDFGRDYSNQPQHF
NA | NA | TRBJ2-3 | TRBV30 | TGTGCCTGGAGTGTGCGTGATACGCAGTATTTT | CAWSVRDTQYF
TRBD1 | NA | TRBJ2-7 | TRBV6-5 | TGTGCCAGCAGCCCCAGACAGGGTTTGAAGTACGAGCAGTACTTC | CASSPRQGLKYEQYF
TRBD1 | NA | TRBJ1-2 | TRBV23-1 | TGCGCCAGCAGTCAAAGGGACAGTAAACTTCGGCAGGATGGCTACACCTTC | CASSQRDSKLRQDGYTF
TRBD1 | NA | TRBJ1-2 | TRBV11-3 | TGTGCCAGCAGCGAATTGGGGCCACAGGGGGCGGAAGGCTACACCTTC | CASSELGPQGAEGYTF
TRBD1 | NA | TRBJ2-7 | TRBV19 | TGTGCCAGTAGTCCCGGGACAGGGGGTATGACCTACGAGCAGTACTTC | CASSPGTGGMTYEQYF
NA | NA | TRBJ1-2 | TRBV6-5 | TGTGCCAGCAGCTATAGGATAAAGGGAGCCTATGGCTACACCTTC | CASSYRIKGAYGYTF
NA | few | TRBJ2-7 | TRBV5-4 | TGTGCCAGCAGCTTAGTCCCGGGGACTTACGAGCAGTACTTC | CASSLVPGTYEQYF
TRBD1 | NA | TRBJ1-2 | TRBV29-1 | TGCAGCGTTGAATACAGGGGGAACTATGGCTACACCTTC | CSVEYRGNYGYTF
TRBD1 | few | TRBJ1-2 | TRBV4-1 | TGCGCCAGCAGCTTGACAGGGGCCTTCACCAACTATGGCTACACCTTC | CASSLTGAFTNYGYTF
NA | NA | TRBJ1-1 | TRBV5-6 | TGTGCCAGTCACCCTTTATATTCTATTATGAACACTGAAGCTTTCTTT | CASHPLYSIMNTEAFF
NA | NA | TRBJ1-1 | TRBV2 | TGTGCCAGCAGGGACAGGAACACTGAAGCTTTCTTT | CASRDRNTEAFF
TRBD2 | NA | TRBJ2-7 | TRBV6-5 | TGTGCCAGCAGCAGGGGTCTCAGCGGGAGTTACGAGCAGTACTTC | CASSRGLSGSYEQYF
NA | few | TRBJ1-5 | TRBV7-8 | TGTGCCAGCAGCCCTCGTCGGGGGGATAGGGATCAGCCCCAGCATTTT | CASSPRRGDRDQPQHF
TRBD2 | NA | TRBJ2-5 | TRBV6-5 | TGTGCCAGCAGTTTAGCGGGTAACCGGGTTGGAGAGACCCAGTACTTC | CASSLAGNRVGETQYF
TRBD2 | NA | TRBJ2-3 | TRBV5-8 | TGTGCCAGCAGCCTCGGAGATCAGGGCGGGGGGGCCGTAGATACGCAGTATTTT | CASSLGDQGGGAVDTQYF
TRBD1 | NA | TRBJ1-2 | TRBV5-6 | TGTGCCAGCAGCTTCACCACAGGGGACTATGGCTACACCTTC | CASSFTTGDYGYTF
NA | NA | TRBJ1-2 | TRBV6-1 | TGTGCCAGCAGTGAACTTAATGTGGGAGACTATGGCTACACCTTC | CASSELNVGDYGYTF
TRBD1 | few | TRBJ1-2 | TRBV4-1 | TGCGCCAGCAGTCTAACAGGGGTGCCTGACTATGGCTACACCTTC | CASSLTGVPDYGYTF
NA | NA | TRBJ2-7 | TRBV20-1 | TGCAGTGCTAGTCCCAGCGGGTCCTACGAGCAGTACTTC | CSASPSGSYEQYF
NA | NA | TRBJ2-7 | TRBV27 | TGTGCCAGCAGTTTAATGGGGGCTCCTTCGTACGAGCAGTACTTC | CASSLMGAPSYEQYF
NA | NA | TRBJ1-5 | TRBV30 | TGTGCCTCTTCTCGGGGGGGGAATCAGCCCCAGCATTTT | CASSRGGNQPQHF
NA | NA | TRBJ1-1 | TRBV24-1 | TGTGCCACCAGTGAGACTGGGGGGAGGAACACTGAAGCTTTCTTT | CATSETGGRNTEAFF
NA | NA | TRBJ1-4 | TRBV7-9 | TGTGCCAGCAGCTCCGGACACTCTGCAACTAATGAAAAACTGTTTTTT | CASSSGHSATNEKLFF
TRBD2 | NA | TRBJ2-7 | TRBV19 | TGTGCCAGTAGTATAGACATACCTCTAGCGGGCCTTTCCTACGAGCAGTACTTC | CASSIDIPLAGLSYEQYF
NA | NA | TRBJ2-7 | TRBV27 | TGTGCCAGCAGTCCTCAGGGAATCTACGAGCAGTACTTC | CASSPQGIYEQYF
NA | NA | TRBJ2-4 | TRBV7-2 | TGTGCCAGCAGCTTAGTTCCCAGGGGGGACATTCAGTACTTC | CASSLVPRGDIQYF
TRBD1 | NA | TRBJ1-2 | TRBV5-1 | TGCGCCAGCAGCTTGGACAGGGGAGTAGATGGCTACACCTTC | CASSLDRGVDGYTF
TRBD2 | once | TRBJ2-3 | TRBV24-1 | TGTGCCACCAGTGATGCTTGGGCGGGAGGGCGAGGAGATACGCAGTATTTT | CATSDAWAGGRGDTQYF
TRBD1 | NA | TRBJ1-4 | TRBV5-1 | TGCGCCAGCAGCGACAGGGGGCGGGCTGAAAAACTGTTTTTT | CASSDRGRAEKLFF
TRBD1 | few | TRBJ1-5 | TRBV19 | TGTGCCAGTAGGAAAGGGACAGGGATGCCCTATAGCAATCAGCCCCAGCATTTT | CASRKGTGMPYSNQPQHF